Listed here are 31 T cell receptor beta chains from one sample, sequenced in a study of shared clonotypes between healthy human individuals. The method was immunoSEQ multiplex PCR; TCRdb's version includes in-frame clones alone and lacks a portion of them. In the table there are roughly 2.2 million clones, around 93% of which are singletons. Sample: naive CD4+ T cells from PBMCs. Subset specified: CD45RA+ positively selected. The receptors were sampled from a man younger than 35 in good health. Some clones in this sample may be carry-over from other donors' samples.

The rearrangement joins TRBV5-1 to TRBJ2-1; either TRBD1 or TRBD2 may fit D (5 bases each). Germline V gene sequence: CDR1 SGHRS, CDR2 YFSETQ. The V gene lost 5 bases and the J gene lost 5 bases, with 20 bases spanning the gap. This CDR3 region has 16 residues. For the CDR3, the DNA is TGCGCCAGCAGTTTACCCACTGGGGGTGGCGACAATGAGCAGTTCTTC. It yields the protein CASSLPTGGGDNEQFF.

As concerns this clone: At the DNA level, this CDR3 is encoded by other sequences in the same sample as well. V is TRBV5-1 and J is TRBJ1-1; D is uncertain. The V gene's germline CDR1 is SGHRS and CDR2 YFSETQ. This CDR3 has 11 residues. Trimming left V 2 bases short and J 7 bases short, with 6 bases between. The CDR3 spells CASSFGVEAFF. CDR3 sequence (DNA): TGCGCCAGCAGCTTTGGGGTTGAAGCTTTCTTT.

This CDR3 reads CASSPPQRDEQYF. The DNA for the CDR3 is TGTGCCAGCTCACCACCCCAGAGGGACGAGCAGTACTTC. This chain connects TRBV18 to TRBJ2-7, with D perhaps matching TRBD2 (5 bases). The germline V gene encodes CDR1 KGHSH and CDR2 LQKENI. The CDR3 totals 13 residues. Trimming removed 0 bases from V and 5 bases from J, with 8 bases in between.

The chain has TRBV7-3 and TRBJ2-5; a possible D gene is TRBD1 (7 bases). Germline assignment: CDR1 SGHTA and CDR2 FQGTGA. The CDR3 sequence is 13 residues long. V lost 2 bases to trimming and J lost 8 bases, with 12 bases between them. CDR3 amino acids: CASSLAQGGTQYF. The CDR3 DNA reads TGTGCCAGCAGCTTAGCCCAGGGGGGAACCCAGTACTTC. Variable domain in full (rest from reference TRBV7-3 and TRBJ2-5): GAGVSQTPSNKVTEKGKYVELRCDPISGHTALYWYRQSLGQGPEFLIYFQGTGAADDSGLPNDRFFAVRPEGSVSTLKIQRTERGDSAVYLCASSLAQGGTQYFGPGTRLLVL.

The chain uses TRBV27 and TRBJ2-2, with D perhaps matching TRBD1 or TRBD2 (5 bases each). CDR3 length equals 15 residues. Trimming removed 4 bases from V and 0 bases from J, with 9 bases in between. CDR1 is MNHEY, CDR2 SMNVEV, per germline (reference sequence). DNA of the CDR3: TGTGCCAGCAGTTGGGGACGTGCGAACACCGGGGAGCTGTTTTTT. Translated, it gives CASSWGRANTGELFF.

The CDR3 reads CASSLASLGQETQYF. The CDR3 region has the DNA TGTGCCAGCAGCTTAGCCAGTCTGGGGCAAGAGACCCAGTACTTC. The chain employs TRBV7-9 and TRBJ2-5; D is ambiguous. Trimming shortened V by 0 bases and J by 2 bases, and 10 bases separated the two germline ends. Per germline, CDR1 SEHNR and CDR2 FQNEAQ (reference sequence). The CDR3 is made up of 15 amino acids.

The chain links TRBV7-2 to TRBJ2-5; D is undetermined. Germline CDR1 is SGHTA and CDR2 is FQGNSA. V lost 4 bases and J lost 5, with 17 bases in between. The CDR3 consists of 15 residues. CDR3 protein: CASSSPLLSWETQYF. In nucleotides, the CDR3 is TGTGCCAGCAGCTCGCCCCTCTTATCTTGGGAGACCCAGTACTTC.

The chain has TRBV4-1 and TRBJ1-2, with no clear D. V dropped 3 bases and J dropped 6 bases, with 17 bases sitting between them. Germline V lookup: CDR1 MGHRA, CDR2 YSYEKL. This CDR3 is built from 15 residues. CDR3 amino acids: CASSHLSRGIDGYTF. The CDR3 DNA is TGCGCCAGCAGCCATCTCTCCCGGGGAATCGATGGCTACACCTTC.

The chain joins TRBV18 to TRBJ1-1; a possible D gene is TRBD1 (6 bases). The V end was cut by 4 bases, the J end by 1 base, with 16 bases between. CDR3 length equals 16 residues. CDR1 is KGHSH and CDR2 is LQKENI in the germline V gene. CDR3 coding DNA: TGTGCCAGCTCACTCGACAGGAGAAGCGGGAACACTGAAGCTTTCTTT. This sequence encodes CASSLDRRSGNTEAFF.

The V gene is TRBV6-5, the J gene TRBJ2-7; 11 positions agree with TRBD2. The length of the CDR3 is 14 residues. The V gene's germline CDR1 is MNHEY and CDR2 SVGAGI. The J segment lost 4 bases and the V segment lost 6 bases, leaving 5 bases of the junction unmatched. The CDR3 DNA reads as TGTGCCAGCAGACCACTAGCGGGAGAGTACGAGCAGTACTTC. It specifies CASRPLAGEYEQYF.

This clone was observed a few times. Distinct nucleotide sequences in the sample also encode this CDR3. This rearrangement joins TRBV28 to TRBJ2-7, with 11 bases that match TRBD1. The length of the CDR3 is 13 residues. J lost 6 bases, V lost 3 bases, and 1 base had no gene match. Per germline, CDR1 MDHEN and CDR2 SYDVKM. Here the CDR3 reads CASSLGQGGEQYF. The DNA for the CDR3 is TGTGCCAGCAGTTTGGGACAGGGGGGCGAGCAGTACTTC.

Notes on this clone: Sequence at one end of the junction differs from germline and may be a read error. The CDR3: CASSYFPPGKNIQYF. CDR3 in DNA: TGTGCCAGCAGCTACTTCCCCCCGGGCAAAAACATTCAGTACTTC. V gene TRBV6-5 combines with J gene TRBJ2-4, with D unresolved. The CDR3 totals 15 residues. Germline CDR1 reads MNHEY; CDR2 reads SVGAGI.

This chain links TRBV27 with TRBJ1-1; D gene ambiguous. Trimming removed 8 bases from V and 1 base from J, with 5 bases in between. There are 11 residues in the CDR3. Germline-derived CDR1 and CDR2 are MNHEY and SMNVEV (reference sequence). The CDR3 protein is CASCSNTEAFF. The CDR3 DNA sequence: TGTGCCAGCTGTTCGAACACTGAAGCTTTCTTT.

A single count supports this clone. CDR3 DNA sequence: TGTGCCAGCAGCCCCGGTGAGGTGGGGGGCGGTCAGCCCCAGCATTTT. It codes for CASSPGEVGGGQPQHF. V and J are TRBV7-9 and TRBJ1-5; D may be TRBD1 (6 bases). Germline-derived CDR1 and CDR2 are SEHNR and FQNEAQ (reference sequence). The CDR3 consists of 16 residues. V was pared by 5 bases and J by 6 bases, with 20 bases between.

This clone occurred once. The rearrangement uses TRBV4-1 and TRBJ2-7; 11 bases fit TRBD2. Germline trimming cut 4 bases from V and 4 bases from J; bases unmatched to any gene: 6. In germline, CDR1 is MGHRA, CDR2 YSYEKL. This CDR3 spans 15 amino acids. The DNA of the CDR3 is TGCGCCAGCAGCCCCTCGCTAGCGGGAGGTTACGAGCAGTACTTC. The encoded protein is CASSPSLAGGYEQYF.

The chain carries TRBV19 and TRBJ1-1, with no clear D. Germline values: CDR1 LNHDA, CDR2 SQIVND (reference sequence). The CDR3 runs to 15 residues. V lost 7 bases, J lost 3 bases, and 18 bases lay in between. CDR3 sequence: CASTPVGASDTEAFF. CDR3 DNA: TGTGCCAGTACCCCGGTTGGCGCATCTGACACTGAAGCTTTCTTT.

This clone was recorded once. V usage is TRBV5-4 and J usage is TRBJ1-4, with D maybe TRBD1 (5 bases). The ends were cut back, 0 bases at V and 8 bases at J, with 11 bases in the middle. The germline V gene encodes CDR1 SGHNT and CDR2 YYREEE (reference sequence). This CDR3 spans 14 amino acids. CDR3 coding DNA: TGTGCCAGCAGCTTGGCGGGCAGGGAGGAAAAACTGTTTTTT. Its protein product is CASSLAGREEKLFF.

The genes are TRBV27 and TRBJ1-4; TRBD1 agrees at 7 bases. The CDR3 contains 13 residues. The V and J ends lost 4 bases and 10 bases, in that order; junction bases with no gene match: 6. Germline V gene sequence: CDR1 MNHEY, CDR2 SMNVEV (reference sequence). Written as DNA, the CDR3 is TGTGCCAGCAGTTACAGGGGTAGGGGAAAACTGTTTTTT. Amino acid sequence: CASSYRGRGKLFF.

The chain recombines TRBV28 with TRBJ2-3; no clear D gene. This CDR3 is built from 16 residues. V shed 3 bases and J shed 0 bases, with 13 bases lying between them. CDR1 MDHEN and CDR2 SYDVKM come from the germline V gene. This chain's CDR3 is CASSLRPYSSTDTQYF. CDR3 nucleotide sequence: TGTGCCAGCAGTTTGAGACCATACTCTAGCACAGATACGCAGTATTTT.

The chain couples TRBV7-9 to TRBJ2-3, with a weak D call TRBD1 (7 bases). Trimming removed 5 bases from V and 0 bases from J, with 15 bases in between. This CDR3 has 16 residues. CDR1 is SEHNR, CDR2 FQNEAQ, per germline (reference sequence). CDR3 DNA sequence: TGTGCCAGCAGCCCATCAGGGGGACTGAGCACAGATACGCAGTATTTT. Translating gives CASSPSGGLSTDTQYF.

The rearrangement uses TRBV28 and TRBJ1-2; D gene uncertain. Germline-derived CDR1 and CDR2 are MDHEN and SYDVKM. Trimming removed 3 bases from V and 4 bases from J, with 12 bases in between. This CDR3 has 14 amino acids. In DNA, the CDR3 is TGTGCCAGCAGTTTTGGAGATGGGGTCTATGGCTACACCTTC. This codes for CASSFGDGVYGYTF.

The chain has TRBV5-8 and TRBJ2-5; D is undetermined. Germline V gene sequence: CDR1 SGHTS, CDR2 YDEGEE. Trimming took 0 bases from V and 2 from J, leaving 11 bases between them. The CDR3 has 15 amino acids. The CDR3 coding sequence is TGTGCCAGCAGCTTGGGAGGTAGGCCGCAAGAGACCCAGTACTTC. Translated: CASSLGGRPQETQYF.

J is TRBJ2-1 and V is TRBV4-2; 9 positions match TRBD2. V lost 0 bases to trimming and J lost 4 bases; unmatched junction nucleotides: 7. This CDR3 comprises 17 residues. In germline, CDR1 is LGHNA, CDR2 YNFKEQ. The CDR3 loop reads CASSQDQGAGGYNEQFF. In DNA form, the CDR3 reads TGTGCCAGCAGCCAAGATCAGGGAGCGGGAGGTTACAATGAGCAGTTCTTC.

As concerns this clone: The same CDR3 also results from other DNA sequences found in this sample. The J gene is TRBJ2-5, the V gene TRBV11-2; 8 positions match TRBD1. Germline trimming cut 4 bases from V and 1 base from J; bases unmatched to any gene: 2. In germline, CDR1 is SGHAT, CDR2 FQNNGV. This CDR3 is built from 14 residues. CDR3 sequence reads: CASSSGQGQETQYF. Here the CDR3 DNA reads TGTGCCAGCAGCTCTGGACAGGGCCAAGAGACCCAGTACTTC. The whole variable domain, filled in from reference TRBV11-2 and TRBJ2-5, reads EAGVAQSPRYKIIEKRQSVAFWCNPISGHATLYWYQQILGQGPKLLIQFQNNGVVDDSQLPKDRFSAERLKGVDSTLKIQPAKLEDSAVYLCASSSGQGQETQYFGPGTRLLVL.

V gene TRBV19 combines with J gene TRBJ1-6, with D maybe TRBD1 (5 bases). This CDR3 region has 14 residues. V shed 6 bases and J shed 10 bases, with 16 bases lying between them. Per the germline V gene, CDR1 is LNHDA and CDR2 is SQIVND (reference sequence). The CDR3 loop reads CASRGLVGQSPLHF. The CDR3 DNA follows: TGTGCCAGTAGAGGGCTGGTGGGGCAGTCACCCCTCCACTTT.

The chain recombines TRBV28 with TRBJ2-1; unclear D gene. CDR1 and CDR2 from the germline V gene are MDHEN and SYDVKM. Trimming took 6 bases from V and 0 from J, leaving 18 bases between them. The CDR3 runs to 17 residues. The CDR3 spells CASSQLLSASSYNEQFF. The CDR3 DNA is TGTGCCAGCAGCCAACTACTAAGCGCGAGCTCCTACAATGAGCAGTTCTTC.

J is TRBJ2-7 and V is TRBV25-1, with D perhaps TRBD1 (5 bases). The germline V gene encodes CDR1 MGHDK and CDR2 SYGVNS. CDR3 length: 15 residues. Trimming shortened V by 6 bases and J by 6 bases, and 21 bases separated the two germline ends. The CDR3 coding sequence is TGTGCCAGCAGCTCTCACCCCCCGGACATGGTCGAGCAGTACTTC. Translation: CASSSHPPDMVEQYF.

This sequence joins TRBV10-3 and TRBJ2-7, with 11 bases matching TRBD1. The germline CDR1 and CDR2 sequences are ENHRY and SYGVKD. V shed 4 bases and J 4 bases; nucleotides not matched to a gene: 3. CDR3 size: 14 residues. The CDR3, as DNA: TGTGCCATCAGTGGGGGACAGGGGGAGTACGAGCAGTACTTC. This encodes CAISGGQGEYEQYF.

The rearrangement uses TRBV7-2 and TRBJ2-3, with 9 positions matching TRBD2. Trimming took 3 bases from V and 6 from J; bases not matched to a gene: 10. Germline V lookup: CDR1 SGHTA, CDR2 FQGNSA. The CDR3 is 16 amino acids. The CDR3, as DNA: TGTGCCAGCAGCTTCGTTGGCAATAGCGGGGGTGATACGCAGTATTTT. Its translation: CASSFVGNSGGDTQYF.

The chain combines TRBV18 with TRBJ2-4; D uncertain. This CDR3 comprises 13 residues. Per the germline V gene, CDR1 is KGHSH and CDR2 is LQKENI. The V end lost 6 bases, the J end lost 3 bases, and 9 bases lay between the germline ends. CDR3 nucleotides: TGTGCCAGCTCTCACGGTGGCAAAAACATTCAGTACTTC. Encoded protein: CASSHGGKNIQYF.

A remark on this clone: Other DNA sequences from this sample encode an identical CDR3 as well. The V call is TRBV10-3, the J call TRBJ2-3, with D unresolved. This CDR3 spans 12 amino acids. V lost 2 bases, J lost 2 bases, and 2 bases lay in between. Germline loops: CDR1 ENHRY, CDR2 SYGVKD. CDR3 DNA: TGTGCCATCAGTGAGGTCACAGATACGCAGTATTTT. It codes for CAISEVTDTQYF.